This T cell receptor (beta chain) came from a study of cytomegalovirus exposure and HLA in healthy donors. The donors, nominally healthy at sampling, likely had unrecorded immune exposures. This clone was detected only once. Its antigen is unidentified. The junction does not match germline at one end; this may be a read error. PCR employed 60 Vbeta and 13 Jbeta primers. Under the authors' procedure: A later analysis counted 65 million to 90 million unique TCR beta chains, 9.5 million to 12 million shared. Sequenced by immunoSEQ multiplex PCR; TCRdb stores in-frame clones only, minus some. V and J calls and clone size come straight from that table; D and trimming were deduced from the DNA. The sample has about 90,000 clones, around 84% seen once. Study-wide findings and caveats: Rates of TCR association differed by HLA locus in a later analysis, with DRB1 highest and HLA-C lowest. Across all donors, roughly uniform sequencing depth was an assumption of the presence/absence analyses.

The source is a woman aged 40 to 50 in good health and CMV-seropositive. Sample: PBMCs.

CDR3 bases: TGTGCCAGCAGCTTGGGGTACTCAGGACAGGTCACCTATGGCTACCCCTTC. Amino acid sequence: CASSLGYSGQVTYGYPF. This chain joins TRBV5-6 and TRBJ1-2; 7 bases match TRBD1. CDR3 length: 17 residues. The germline V gene has CDR1 SGHDT and CDR2 YYEEEE.